A selection of T cell receptor beta chains follows, all from one sample in a study of regulatory T cells in long-lasting Graves disease. TCRdb re-analysed the multiplex PCR reads in MiXCR, keeping a single row per CDR3 protein. Among almost 450,000 distinct CDR3 sequences listed, 16% were seen once. A further study also used this sample, focusing on T cells in Graves' hyperthyroidism and ophthalmopathy.

Sample: peripheral blood mononuclear cells (PBMCs), taken at new diagnosis, from a patient treated with antithyroid drugs. The receptors stem from a woman in her 30s with Graves disease. Each CDR3 is given with its conserved first and last residue. The D gene is left open where the match is weak. A clone size is listed for some rows: how often the clone was seen (once, few, many), or a class if it is expanded.

v_call,j_call,clone_size,d_call,cdr3_nt,cdr3_aa
TRBV12-5,TRBJ1-6,-,-,TGTGCTAGTGGTTTGAGGGCCGGAAGCTCCTATAATTCACCCCTCCACTTT,CASGLRAGSSYNSPLHF
TRBV9,TRBJ2-2,few,-,TGTGCCAGCAGCGCCCAGGGAGGACGCACCGGGGAGCTGTTTTTT,CASSAQGGRTGELFF
TRBV7-2,TRBJ1-3,-,TRBD1,TGTGCCAGCAACAAGGGACAGGGGGCTGGAAACACCATATATTTT,CASNKGQGAGNTIYF
TRBV20-1,TRBJ2-1,many,TRBD2,TGCAGTGCTGCTGGGACTAGCGGGAGATTCGAGCAGTTCTTC,CSAAGTSGRFEQFF
TRBV28,TRBJ2-3,-,-,TGTGCCAGCAGTTTATTGTGGACCGCGGCTAAACACTCAGATACGCAGTATTTT,CASSLLWTAAKHSDTQYF
TRBV19,TRBJ2-7,few,-,TGTGCCAGTAGTATCTCGGACAGCTCCTACGAGCAGTACTTC,CASSISDSSYEQYF
TRBV7-7,TRBJ2-1,once,-,TGTGCTAGCAGCTTACGTACAGGGGGGGGGGACAATGAGCAGTTCTTC,CASSLRTGGGDNEQFF
TRBV5-1,TRBJ2-5,-,TRBD2,TGCGCCAGCAGCTTGGACCTAACTAGCGGTCAAGAGACCCAGTACTTC,CASSLDLTSGQETQYF
TRBV25-1,TRBJ2-5,-,-,TGTGCCAGCACCCCTCCGGCCCAAGAGACCCAGTACTTC,CASTPPAQETQYF
TRBV28,TRBJ1-1,-,-,TGTGCCAGCAGTTTATCCCAACAGACGACTGAAGCTTTCTTT,CASSLSQQTTEAFF
TRBV12-3/TRBV12-4,TRBJ1-2,many,TRBD1,TGTGCCAGCAGCCGAGGGCCGGGACAGGGAGACTATGGCTACACCTTC,CASSRGPGQGDYGYTF
TRBV20-1,TRBJ2-1,many,-,TGCAGTGCGACCGGGACTCCTACCTACAGTGAGCAGTTCTTC,CSATGTPTYSEQFF
TRBV10-3,TRBJ2-3,many,-,TGTGCCATCAGTGAGGTTGACGGCACAGATACGCAGTATTTT,CAISEVDGTDTQYF
TRBV28,TRBJ2-7,many,-,TGTGCCAGCGTCCCCGGGGGCAGCGGGCCGTACGAGCAGTACTTC,CASVPGGSGPYEQYF
TRBV11-2,TRBJ2-7,many,-,TGTGCCAGCAGCTTAAATCCCGGTGGAGTAAGGTACGAGCAGTACTTC,CASSLNPGGVRYEQYF
TRBV12-5,TRBJ1-1,many,-,TGTGCTAGTGGTGCCCAGGGAGGCGCTGAAGCTTTCTTT,CASGAQGGAEAFF
TRBV6-1,TRBJ2-1,many,-,TGTGCCAGCAGTAATAGGGGCAATGAGCAGTTCTTC,CASSNRGNEQFF